This paragraph covers one T cell receptor beta chain sequence. These data come from a study of radiotherapy plus CTLA-4 blockade in lung cancer. Germline lookup yields CDR1 MDHEN and CDR2 SYDVKM. The V segment lost 10 bases and the J segment 4 bases; nucleotides outside the gene matches: 9. The CDR3 sequence is 15 residues long. Measured with immunoSEQ multiplex PCR; TCRdb has only the in-frame clones, and not every one. Of about 66,000 clones detected, approximately 83% appear once; the ten largest clones hold roughly 4%. The rearrangement links TRBV28 to TRBJ1-4, with TRBD1 identical over 10 bases. The clonotype comes from a human donor with non-small cell lung cancer who had a partial response to radiotherapy plus ipilimumab. Here the sequenced sample was peripheral blood, taken from a patient treated with radiotherapy plus ipilimumab. CDR3 coding DNA: TGTGCCACTTCAGGACAGGGGGAAGTTAATGAAAAACTGTTTTTT. Translation gives CATSGQGEVNEKLFF.